A selection of T cell receptor beta chains follows, all from one sample in a study of blood T cell repertoires in COVID-19. Here immunoSEQ multiplex PCR was the method, and the copy in TCRdb shows in-frame clones only, minus some. The table includes over 400,000 clones, 75% to 90% detected once. The sample consisted of PBMCs or T cells enriched from blood (not recorded which). Receptor source: a woman in her sixties who had recovered from COVID-19. Both conserved end residues are part of each CDR3. Each record gives: J gene, V gene, clone size, D gene, CDR3 protein, CDR3 DNA. A D gene is named only where the DNA matches it firmly. Clone size is stated in some rows and not others, as once, few, many or a class when expanded.

J gene: TRBJ2-1; V gene: TRBV11-3; clone size: .; D gene: TRBD2; CDR3 protein: CASSLELAGGPYNEQFF; CDR3 DNA: TGTGCCAGCAGCTTAGAGCTAGCGGGGGGGCCCTACAATGAGCAGTTCTTC
J gene: TRBJ1-5; V gene: TRBV5-1; clone size: .; D gene: TRBD1; CDR3 protein: CASSFTGGGNQPQHF; CDR3 DNA: TGCGCCAGCAGCTTTACAGGGGGCGGCAATCAGCCCCAGCATTTT
J gene: TRBJ2-1; V gene: TRBV9; clone size: .; D gene: TRBD2; CDR3 protein: CASSVRGGPTDEQFF; CDR3 DNA: TGTGCCAGCAGCGTGCGGGGGGGCCCTACGGATGAGCAGTTCTTC
J gene: TRBJ1-5; V gene: TRBV28; clone size: .; D gene: TRBD1; CDR3 protein: CASSQGQGALQPQHF; CDR3 DNA: TGTGCCAGCAGTCAGGGACAGGGGGCCCTTCAGCCCCAGCATTTT
J gene: TRBJ1-2; V gene: TRBV2; clone size: .; D gene: .; CDR3 protein: CAGGDWNYGYTF; CDR3 DNA: TGTGCCGGAGGGGATTGGAACTATGGCTACACCTTC
J gene: TRBJ2-7; V gene: TRBV2; clone size: .; D gene: .; CDR3 protein: CASSDGGASYEQYF; CDR3 DNA: TGTGCCAGCAGTGACGGGGGAGCGTCCTACGAGCAGTACTTC
J gene: TRBJ1-5; V gene: TRBV11-3; clone size: once; D gene: .; CDR3 protein: CASSTGLDQPQHF; CDR3 DNA: TGTGCCAGCAGCACCGGGTTGGATCAGCCCCAGCATTTT
J gene: TRBJ1-6; V gene: TRBV3-1/TRBV3-2; clone size: .; D gene: TRBD1; CDR3 protein: CASSRQGTFNNSPLHF; CDR3 DNA: TGTGCCAGCAGCCGACAGGGGACGTTTAATAATTCACCCCTCCACTTT
J gene: TRBJ2-6; V gene: TRBV3-1/TRBV3-2; clone size: .; D gene: .; CDR3 protein: CASSQQGLRTSGANVLTF; CDR3 DNA: TGTGCCAGCAGCCAACAGGGACTGCGAACCTCTGGGGCCAACGTCCTGACTTTC
J gene: TRBJ2-2; V gene: TRBV11-2; clone size: .; D gene: .; CDR3 protein: CASSPPGGELFF; CDR3 DNA: TGTGCCAGCAGCCCCCCAGGCGGGGAGCTGTTTTTT
J gene: TRBJ2-3; V gene: TRBV9; clone size: .; D gene: TRBD2; CDR3 protein: CASSPTSSGGPEDTQYF; CDR3 DNA: TGTGCCAGCAGCCCCACGAGTAGCGGGGGCCCCGAAGATACGCAGTATTTT
J gene: TRBJ1-1; V gene: TRBV20-1; clone size: once; D gene: TRBD1; CDR3 protein: CSASRAGGSANTEAFF; CDR3 DNA: TGCAGTGCTAGTAGGGCAGGGGGCTCTGCGAACACTGAAGCTTTCTTT
J gene: TRBJ1-1; V gene: TRBV6-5; clone size: .; D gene: .; CDR3 protein: CASSSGAMNTEAFF; CDR3 DNA: TGTGCCAGCAGTAGTGGTGCGATGAACACTGAAGCTTTCTTT
J gene: TRBJ1-4; V gene: TRBV30; clone size: once; D gene: .; CDR3 protein: CAWSIGGTNEKLFF; CDR3 DNA: TGTGCCTGGAGCATAGGAGGTACTAATGAAAAACTGTTTTTT
J gene: TRBJ1-2; V gene: TRBV27; clone size: .; D gene: TRBD1; CDR3 protein: CASSFKGQGHGYTF; CDR3 DNA: TGTGCCAGCAGTTTTAAGGGACAGGGCCATGGCTACACCTTC
J gene: TRBJ2-1; V gene: TRBV7-8; clone size: .; D gene: .; CDR3 protein: CASSYTRVGRNEQFF; CDR3 DNA: TGTGCCAGCAGCTATACCAGGGTAGGGAGGAATGAGCAGTTCTTC
J gene: TRBJ1-2; V gene: TRBV30; clone size: .; D gene: .; CDR3 protein: CAWSSSKGKNYGYTF; CDR3 DNA: TGTGCCTGGAGTAGTAGCAAGGGGAAAAACTATGGCTACACCTTC
J gene: TRBJ1-3; V gene: TRBV19; clone size: .; D gene: TRBD1; CDR3 protein: CASSLGQGDTIYF; CDR3 DNA: TGTGCCAGTAGTTTGGGACAGGGGGACACCATATATTTT
J gene: TRBJ2-3; V gene: TRBV28; clone size: .; D gene: TRBD2; CDR3 protein: CASSLYWGGDTQYF; CDR3 DNA: TGTGCCAGCAGTTTATATTGGGGGGGGGATACGCAGTATTTT
J gene: TRBJ2-1; V gene: TRBV28; clone size: .; D gene: TRBD1; CDR3 protein: CASSSGQGSYNEQFF; CDR3 DNA: TGTGCCAGCAGTTCAGGACAGGGGTCCTACAATGAGCAGTTCTTC
J gene: TRBJ1-1; V gene: TRBV7-2; clone size: .; D gene: .; CDR3 protein: CASSLAPTKNTEAFF; CDR3 DNA: TGTGCCAGCAGCTTAGCCCCGACAAAAAACACTGAAGCTTTCTTT
J gene: TRBJ1-4; V gene: TRBV19; clone size: .; D gene: .; CDR3 protein: CATTGPGVGEKLFF; CDR3 DNA: TGTGCCACCACGGGCCCGGGAGTTGGGGAAAAACTGTTTTTT
J gene: TRBJ1-5; V gene: TRBV2; clone size: .; D gene: .; CDR3 protein: CASTKISRTVQPQHF; CDR3 DNA: TGTGCCAGCACCAAAATCTCCCGAACGGTTCAGCCCCAGCATTTT
J gene: TRBJ2-4; V gene: TRBV19; clone size: .; D gene: TRBD1; CDR3 protein: CASSIARGQGAAKNIQYF; CDR3 DNA: TGTGCCAGTAGTATAGCACGGGGACAGGGGGCCGCCAAAAACATTCAGTACTTC
J gene: TRBJ2-2; V gene: TRBV24-1; clone size: .; D gene: .; CDR3 protein: CATSDGFRGELFF; CDR3 DNA: TGTGCCACCAGTGATGGCTTCAGGGGGGAGCTGTTTTTT
J gene: TRBJ1-2; V gene: TRBV3-1/TRBV3-2; clone size: .; D gene: .; CDR3 protein: CASSQVPYGYTF; CDR3 DNA: TGTGCCAGCAGCCAAGTCCCGTATGGCTACACCTTC
J gene: TRBJ2-3; V gene: TRBV2; clone size: .; D gene: TRBD2; CDR3 protein: CASSAGLAGITDTQYF; CDR3 DNA: TGTGCCAGCAGCGCGGGACTAGCGGGGATCACAGATACGCAGTATTTT
J gene: TRBJ2-7; V gene: TRBV6-1; clone size: .; D gene: TRBD1; CDR3 protein: CASSEPGQRPYEQYF; CDR3 DNA: TGTGCCAGCAGTGAACCGGGACAGCGACCCTACGAGCAGTACTTC
J gene: TRBJ1-5; V gene: TRBV2; clone size: .; D gene: TRBD1; CDR3 protein: CASSRTGGNQPQHF; CDR3 DNA: TGTGCCAGCAGTAGGACAGGAGGCAATCAGCCCCAGCATTTT
J gene: TRBJ2-2; V gene: TRBV6-5; clone size: few; D gene: .; CDR3 protein: CATAMGRNTGELFF; CDR3 DNA: TGTGCCACCGCAATGGGGAGGAACACCGGGGAGCTGTTTTTT
J gene: TRBJ1-5; V gene: TRBV19; clone size: once; D gene: .; CDR3 protein: CASTPTSGGYNQPQHF; CDR3 DNA: TGTGCCAGTACCCCCACATCCGGGGGATATAATCAGCCCCAGCATTTT
J gene: TRBJ1-1; V gene: TRBV5-8; clone size: .; D gene: .; CDR3 protein: CASSLVGQNTEAFF; CDR3 DNA: TGTGCCAGCAGCTTGGTGGGACAGAACACTGAAGCTTTCTTT
J gene: TRBJ2-4; V gene: TRBV10-2; clone size: .; D gene: .; CDR3 protein: CASSEAAVLNIQYF; CDR3 DNA: TGCGCCAGCAGTGAAGCGGCAGTCCTAAACATTCAGTACTTC
J gene: TRBJ2-1; V gene: TRBV27; clone size: .; D gene: .; CDR3 protein: CASSLYNEQFF; CDR3 DNA: TGTGCCAGCAGCCTATACAATGAGCAGTTCTTC
J gene: TRBJ1-2; V gene: TRBV3-1/TRBV3-2; clone size: once; D gene: .; CDR3 protein: CASSQGAQPPYGYTF; CDR3 DNA: TGTGCCAGCAGCCAAGGGGCACAACCTCCCTATGGCTACACCTTC
J gene: TRBJ1-1; V gene: TRBV11-2; clone size: .; D gene: TRBD1; CDR3 protein: CASSLDGTDTEAFF; CDR3 DNA: TGTGCCAGCAGCTTAGACGGGACAGACACTGAAGCTTTCTTT
J gene: TRBJ2-3; V gene: TRBV18; clone size: .; D gene: TRBD2; CDR3 protein: CASSPILAGGGTDTQYF; CDR3 DNA: TGTGCCAGCTCACCCATTCTAGCGGGGGGCGGCACAGATACGCAGTATTTT
J gene: TRBJ2-2; V gene: TRBV2; clone size: .; D gene: .; CDR3 protein: CASRVEQETGELFF; CDR3 DNA: TGTGCCAGCAGAGTCGAACAGGAGACCGGGGAGCTGTTTTTT
J gene: TRBJ2-3; V gene: TRBV7-8; clone size: once; D gene: .; CDR3 protein: CASSAPRTDTDTQYF; CDR3 DNA: TGTGCCAGCAGCGCGCCCCGGACAGATACAGATACGCAGTATTTT
J gene: TRBJ2-7; V gene: TRBV21-1; clone size: .; D gene: .; CDR3 protein: CASSVVGPGECEQYF; CDR3 DNA: TGTGCCAGCTCCGTAGTAGGACCGGGGGAATGCGAGCAGTACTTC
J gene: TRBJ2-7; V gene: TRBV21-1; clone size: .; D gene: .; CDR3 protein: CASSNDPGREQYF; CDR3 DNA: TGTGCCAGCAGCAATGACCCAGGGCGCGAGCAGTACTTC
J gene: TRBJ1-1; V gene: TRBV30; clone size: .; D gene: .; CDR3 protein: CAWAGRYEAFF; CDR3 DNA: TGTGCCTGGGCCGGGAGATATGAAGCTTTCTTT
J gene: TRBJ1-3; V gene: TRBV7-2; clone size: .; D gene: .; CDR3 protein: CASSLAGGYSGNTIYF; CDR3 DNA: TGTGCCAGCAGCTTAGCAGGCGGATACTCTGGAAACACCATATATTTT
J gene: TRBJ1-1; V gene: TRBV18; clone size: .; D gene: TRBD1; CDR3 protein: CASSPRTGGGITEAFF; CDR3 DNA: TGTGCCAGCTCACCTCGAACAGGGGGCGGTATCACTGAAGCTTTCTTT
J gene: TRBJ2-7; V gene: TRBV5-5; clone size: .; D gene: TRBD2; CDR3 protein: CASSLGPLAGGPSYEQYF; CDR3 DNA: TGTGCCAGCAGCTTGGGCCCCCTAGCGGGGGGACCCTCCTACGAGCAGTACTTC
J gene: TRBJ1-6; V gene: TRBV7-2; clone size: once; D gene: .; CDR3 protein: CASSLERGRDSPLHF; CDR3 DNA: TGTGCCAGCAGCTTAGAACGGGGTCGGGATTCACCCCTCCACTTT
J gene: TRBJ2-3; V gene: TRBV5-1; clone size: .; D gene: TRBD1; CDR3 protein: CASSSTTGLRTDTQYF; CDR3 DNA: TGCGCCAGCAGCTCGACGACAGGGCTGCGCACAGATACGCAGTATTTT
J gene: TRBJ2-6; V gene: TRBV13; clone size: .; D gene: .; CDR3 protein: CASSFRGVLTF; CDR3 DNA: TGTGCCAGCAGCTTTAGGGGGGTCCTGACTTTC
J gene: TRBJ2-5; V gene: TRBV6-5; clone size: .; D gene: .; CDR3 protein: CASTDTGWGAQYF; CDR3 DNA: TGTGCCAGCACCGATACAGGGTGGGGAGCCCAGTACTTC
J gene: TRBJ1-1; V gene: TRBV29-1; clone size: .; D gene: TRBD1; CDR3 protein: CSGQGGRYTEAFF; CDR3 DNA: TGCAGCGGACAGGGTGGGAGGTACACTGAAGCTTTCTTT
J gene: TRBJ1-1; V gene: TRBV6-2/TRBV6-3; clone size: .; D gene: .; CDR3 protein: CASSSGFHTEAFF; CDR3 DNA: TGTGCCAGCAGTTCGGGATTCCACACTGAAGCTTTCTTT
J gene: TRBJ1-6; V gene: TRBV5-1; clone size: .; D gene: .; CDR3 protein: CASSPTGSSYNSPLHF; CDR3 DNA: TGCGCCAGCAGCCCAACAGGGAGCTCCTATAATTCACCCCTCCACTTT
J gene: TRBJ2-4; V gene: TRBV28; clone size: .; D gene: TRBD1; CDR3 protein: CASSRTRGAKNIQYF; CDR3 DNA: TGTGCCAGCAGTCGGACCAGGGGGGCCAAAAACATTCAGTACTTC
J gene: TRBJ1-3; V gene: TRBV7-9; clone size: .; D gene: .; CDR3 protein: CASSFGSSGNTIYF; CDR3 DNA: TGTGCCAGCAGCTTCGGGTCCTCTGGAAACACCATATATTTT
J gene: TRBJ2-5; V gene: TRBV6-1; clone size: .; D gene: .; CDR3 protein: CASSDSSQETQYF; CDR3 DNA: TGTGCCAGCAGTGACAGTTCCCAAGAGACCCAGTACTTC
J gene: TRBJ2-2; V gene: TRBV2; clone size: .; D gene: .; CDR3 protein: CASSVMEVTGELFF; CDR3 DNA: TGTGCCAGCAGTGTAATGGAGGTCACCGGGGAGCTGTTTTTT
J gene: TRBJ1-6; V gene: TRBV6-5; clone size: .; D gene: .; CDR3 protein: CASNQGAQFNSPLHF; CDR3 DNA: TGTGCCAGCAACCAAGGGGCCCAGTTTAATTCACCCCTCCACTTT
J gene: TRBJ2-2; V gene: TRBV21-1; clone size: .; D gene: .; CDR3 protein: CASSKTRGFGNGELFF; CDR3 DNA: TGTGCCAGCAGCAAGACCAGGGGTTTTGGAAACGGGGAGCTGTTTTTT
J gene: TRBJ2-6; V gene: TRBV2; clone size: .; D gene: .; CDR3 protein: CASSEARGPGANVLTF; CDR3 DNA: TGTGCCAGCAGTGAAGCGCGAGGGCCGGGGGCCAACGTCCTGACTTTC